One sample yielded the 20 T cell receptor beta chains listed below, sequenced in a study of T cells in Graves' hyperthyroidism and ophthalmopathy. Template material for amplifying TCR beta CDR3 regions consisted of RNA transcripts. Researchers ran a first-round RT-PCR on the TCR CDR3 using the HTBI primer set. TCRdb ran MiXCR on the multiplex PCR reads and lists one entry per CDR3 protein. The table has about 580,000 distinct CDR3 sequences, roughly 13% seen once. The sequencing sample was made of blood. The receptors derive from a woman in her 30s with Graves' hyperthyroidism that later progressed to Graves' ophthalmopathy.

This clonotype was observed at least ten times. The chain carries TRBV12-5 and TRBJ2-7; TRBD1 agrees at 7 bases. The trim removed 6 bases at V and 5 bases at J, leaving 10 bases unmatched. Germline V gene sequence: CDR1 LGHNT, CDR2 FRNRAP. The CDR3 contains 14 residues. The CDR3 DNA follows: TGTGCTAGTGGGATTGAGGGGGCGCGTCACGAGCAGTACTTC. Protein: CASGIEGARHEQYF.

This clonotype occurred many times. The chain recombines TRBV10-3 with TRBJ2-7; 7 bases align to TRBD1. V lost 10 bases, J lost 1 base, and 7 bases stayed unmatched. There are 13 residues in the CDR3. Germline-derived CDR1 and CDR2 are ENHRY and SYGVKD. CDR3 loop: CASQGELSYEQYF. CDR3 coding DNA: TGTGCCAGTCAGGGGGAGCTGTCCTACGAGCAGTACTTC.

Many counts were recorded for this clonotype. The gene calls are TRBV20-1 and TRBJ2-1; 11 bases are a match to TRBD1. Germline-derived CDR1 and CDR2 are DFQATT and SNEGSKA (reference sequence). The CDR3 is 14 residues long. The junction had 6 bases not matched to a gene; V was cut back by 5 bases and J by 6 bases. CDR3 bases: TGCAGTGCTCAAGCGGGGACAGGGGGCAATGAGCAGTTCTTC. This codes for CSAQAGTGGNEQFF.

This rearrangement joins TRBV14 to TRBJ2-7; D is unresolved. Germline lookup yields CDR1 SGHDN and CDR2 FVKESK. The CDR3 loop spans 12 amino acids. Between the trimmed V and J ends, which lost 4 bases and 5 bases, there was a span of 9 bases. CDR3 nucleotide sequence: TGTGCCAGCAGCCGGGTCACCGACGAGCAGTACTTC. Translation: CASSRVTDEQYF.

V gene TRBV7-9 combines with J gene TRBJ1-4; D is ambiguous. This CDR3 is 13 amino acids long. The germline V and J ends were trimmed by 1 base and 7 bases, with 7 bases remaining between them. Germline lookup yields CDR1 SEHNR and CDR2 FQNEAQ (reference sequence). The CDR3 coding sequence is TGTGCCAGCAGCTTAGACCGGCTTGAAAAACTGTTTTTT. Its protein product is CASSLDRLEKLFF. Combining the CDR3 with reference TRBV7-9 and TRBJ1-4 gives the whole variable domain DTGVSQNPRHKITKRGQNVTFRCDPISEHNRLYWYRQTLGQGPEFLTYFQNEAQLEKSRLLSDRFSAERPKGSFSTLEIQRTEQGDSAMYLCASSLDRLEKLFFGSGTQLSVL.

This clonotype was counted at least ten times. The chain links TRBV12-3 or TRBV12-4 to TRBJ2-7; tentative D call: TRBD1 (5 bases). The CDR3 is 14 residues long. V was trimmed by 2 bases and J by 6 bases, leaving 14 bases between them. The CDR3, as DNA: TGTGCCAGCAGTTTACAAGGGGCAATGGGCGAGCAGTACTTC. Translation gives CASSLQGAMGEQYF.

This clonotype was seen only a few times. The V and J genes are TRBV5-5 and TRBJ1-1; D unresolved. Trimming shortened V by 3 bases and J by 4 bases, and 7 bases separated the two germline ends. CDR3 size: 12 residues. CDR1 is SGHKS, CDR2 YYEKEE, per germline (reference sequence). The CDR3 DNA is TGTGCCAGCAGCTCCACCCCCACTGAAGCTTTCTTT. It encodes CASSSTPTEAFF.

The chain carries TRBV30 and TRBJ2-3; 12 bases fit TRBD2. Germline CDR1 is GTSNPN and CDR2 is SVGIG (reference sequence). The CDR3 extends over 15 amino acids. Trimming cost V 4 bases and J 4 bases; bases outside gene matches: 6. CDR3 amino acids: CAWNRLAGVSDTQYF. The CDR3 coding sequence is TGTGCCTGGAATCGACTAGCGGGAGTTTCAGATACGCAGTATTTT.

This clonotype was counted at least ten times. The chain carries TRBV18 and TRBJ1-1, with TRBD1 as a possible D gene (6 bases). There are 12 residues in the CDR3. V was trimmed by 5 bases and J by 7 bases, leaving 11 bases between them. CDR1 is KGHSH and CDR2 is LQKENI in the germline V gene. The CDR3 nucleotides are TGTGCCAGCTCAAAGGACAGCTTTGAAGCTTTCTTT. This encodes CASSKDSFEAFF.

This clonotype was detected ten times or more. The genes are TRBV10-3 and TRBJ2-3; D is perhaps TRBD2 (5 bases). This CDR3 contains 14 residues. Germline values: CDR1 ENHRY, CDR2 SYGVKD. Trimming removed 4 bases from V and 2 bases from J, with 10 bases in between. CDR3 sequence (DNA): TGTGCCATCAGTGGGACTGGTTACACAGATACGCAGTATTTT. It specifies CAISGTGYTDTQYF.

This clonotype has ten or more counts. The J gene is TRBJ2-5, the V gene TRBV2, with D perhaps TRBD1 or TRBD2 (5 bases each). This CDR3 is built from 12 residues. The V end lost 4 bases, the J end lost 10 bases, and 13 bases lay between the germline ends. The V gene's germline CDR1 is SNHLY and CDR2 FYNNEI. CDR3 loop: CASSGRWDDQYF. The CDR3 DNA reads as TGTGCCAGCAGTGGACGATGGGACGACCAGTACTTC.

This clonotype turned up a few times. CDR3 DNA sequence: TGTGCCACCAGTGATTTGTGGGGAAACAATGAGCAGTTCTTC. Translated, it gives CATSDLWGNNEQFF. V usage is TRBV24-1 and J usage is TRBJ2-1, with unresolved D. Germline V lookup: CDR1 KGHDR, CDR2 SFDVKD. V was clipped by 0 bases and J by 5 bases, with 7 bases between them. The CDR3 extends over 14 amino acids.

This clonotype came up many times. V gene TRBV20-1 combines with J gene TRBJ2-5, with D perhaps TRBD2 (6 bases). CDR1 and CDR2 from the germline V gene are DFQATT and SNEGSKA (reference sequence). With 5 bases removed from V and 1 base from J, the gap between germline ends came to 14 bases. The CDR3 totals 14 residues. CDR3 DNA: TGCAGTGCTCATAGCGGCAGCCGCCAAGAGACCCAGTACTTC. Protein product: CSAHSGSRQETQYF.

Ten or more counts support this clonotype. V is TRBV12-5 and J is TRBJ1-5, with D possibly matching TRBD1 (6 bases). CDR3 size: 16 residues. V gave up 1 base and J gave up 5 bases, with 15 bases separating them. Germline V lookup: CDR1 LGHNT, CDR2 FRNRAP. Here the CDR3 DNA reads TGTGCTAGTGGTTTGGGGTATACAGGGAGTGATCAGCCCCAGCATTTT. Protein: CASGLGYTGSDQPQHF.

This clonotype was recorded many times. This sequence joins TRBV27 and TRBJ1-1, with 7 bases that match TRBD1. V was clipped by 8 bases and J by 3 bases; unmatched bases: 3. This CDR3 has 12 amino acids. Germline assignment: CDR1 MNHEY and CDR2 SMNVEV (reference sequence). The CDR3: CASSDRDTEAFF. Here the CDR3 DNA reads TGTGCCAGCTCTGACAGGGACACTGAAGCTTTCTTT.

Many counts were recorded for this clonotype. The DNA for the CDR3 is TGTGCCAGCAGCTTCGGTCAGGGGACGGGCTACACCTTC. This encodes CASSFGQGTGYTF. The V call is TRBV11-3, the J call TRBJ1-2; D is perhaps TRBD1 (6 bases). The CDR3 totals 13 residues. Between the trimmed V and J ends, which lost 3 bases and 8 bases, there was a span of 13 bases. The germline V gene encodes CDR1 SGHNT and CDR2 YENEEA.

The sample holds many counts of this clonotype. The V gene is TRBV29-1, the J gene TRBJ2-7; TRBD2 agrees at 12 bases. Per germline, CDR1 SQVTM and CDR2 ANQGSEA. J lost 4 bases, V lost 8 bases, and 18 bases had no gene match. The CDR3 contains 17 residues. CDR3: CSIREGGLAGGSYEQYF. CDR3 DNA: TGCAGCATCCGGGAAGGAGGGCTAGCGGGAGGGTCGTACGAGCAGTACTTC.

A word on this clonotype: Since a much larger clone is just one base distant, this may be a read error. This chain connects TRBV9 to TRBJ2-1, with TRBD2 identical over 11 bases. CDR3 length equals 16 residues. With 0 bases clipped from V and 8 bases from J, the junction kept 7 bases outside the gene matches. CDR1 is SGDLS and CDR2 is YYNGEE in the germline V gene. The CDR3 spells CASSVASSGRADEQFF. CDR3 sequence (DNA): TGTGCCAGCAGCGTAGCGAGTAGCGGGAGGGCGGATGAGCAGTTCTTC.

This clonotype has a count of ten or more. This chain links TRBV9 with TRBJ2-7; no definite D call. CDR3 size: 13 residues. Per the germline V gene, CDR1 is SGDLS and CDR2 is YYNGEE. V was pared by 3 bases and J by 4 bases, with 11 bases between. The CDR3 bases are TGTGCCAGCAGCGACCCCGCCGGGTACGAGCAGTACTTC. Its protein is CASSDPAGYEQYF.

The genes are TRBV7-3 and TRBJ2-5, with 7 bases fitting TRBD1. CDR3 size: 14 residues. Looked up from germline, CDR1 is SGHTA and CDR2 is FQGTGA. The V segment lost 4 bases and the J segment 4 bases; nucleotides outside the gene matches: 6. The CDR3 bases are TGTGCCAGCAGCTCAACAGGGGCGGCAGAGACCCAGTACTTC. It specifies CASSSTGAAETQYF.